The rows below give T cell receptor beta chains drawn from one sample of a study of shared clonotypes between healthy human individuals. Some clones are missing from TCRdb's copy, which holds only in-frame ones; the method was immunoSEQ multiplex PCR. The table lists roughly 2 million clones, nearly 97% of them singletons. Sequencing input: naive CD4+ T cells sorted from blood. The receptors were sampled from a man younger than 35 in good health. CDR3s include the opening cysteine and the closing phenylalanine or tryptophan. A D gene is named only where the DNA matches it firmly. Clone sizes are given selectively: once, few, many, or a class where the clone is expanded.

v_call: TRBV30
d_call: NA
j_call: TRBJ2-5
clone_size: NA
cdr3_aa: CAWSPMEGETQYF
cdr3_nt: TGTGCCTGGAGCCCGATGGAGGGGGAGACCCAGTACTTC

v_call: TRBV6-1
d_call: NA
j_call: TRBJ2-7
clone_size: NA
cdr3_aa: CASSGAPPSYEQYF
cdr3_nt: TGTGCCAGCAGTGGGGCCCCCCCCTCCTACGAGCAGTACTTC

v_call: TRBV7-2
d_call: TRBD2
j_call: TRBJ2-1
clone_size: NA
cdr3_aa: CASSIRTSGRFSAYNEQFF
cdr3_nt: TGTGCCAGCAGCATACGGACTAGCGGGAGATTCAGCGCCTACAATGAGCAGTTCTTC

v_call: TRBV15
d_call: NA
j_call: TRBJ2-4
clone_size: NA
cdr3_aa: CATSRDRTGDHPKAKNIQYF
cdr3_nt: TGTGCCACCAGCAGAGATCGGACGGGGGACCATCCAAAAGCCAAAAACATTCAGTACTTC

v_call: TRBV6-6
d_call: NA
j_call: TRBJ2-2
clone_size: NA
cdr3_aa: CASSKPVNTGELFF
cdr3_nt: TGTGCCAGCAGCAAACCGGTTAACACCGGGGAGCTGTTTTTT

v_call: TRBV19
d_call: NA
j_call: TRBJ1-1
clone_size: NA
cdr3_aa: CASIPTRGIPEAFF
cdr3_nt: TGTGCCAGTATTCCCACTCGAGGGATCCCTGAAGCTTTCTTT

v_call: TRBV7-9
d_call: NA
j_call: TRBJ1-1
clone_size: NA
cdr3_aa: CASSFAPVNTEAFF
cdr3_nt: TGTGCCAGCAGCTTCGCCCCCGTTAACACTGAAGCTTTCTTT

v_call: TRBV6-1
d_call: NA
j_call: TRBJ1-2
clone_size: NA
cdr3_aa: CANHKPGASNYGYTF
cdr3_nt: TGTGCCAACCATAAACCAGGGGCATCTAACTATGGCTACACCTTC

v_call: TRBV5-5
d_call: TRBD2
j_call: TRBJ2-7
clone_size: NA
cdr3_aa: CASSLVGGEQYF
cdr3_nt: TGTGCCAGCAGCTTGGTGGGAGGGGAGCAGTACTTC

v_call: TRBV5-1
d_call: TRBD1
j_call: TRBJ1-2
clone_size: NA
cdr3_aa: CASSLGPGQGKGTF
cdr3_nt: TGCGCCAGCAGCCTCGGTCCGGGACAGGGAAAGGGCACCTTC

v_call: TRBV5-4
d_call: NA
j_call: TRBJ2-7
clone_size: NA
cdr3_aa: CASSLGQSYEQYF
cdr3_nt: TGTGCCAGCAGCCTGGGCCAGTCCTACGAGCAGTACTTC

v_call: TRBV4-1
d_call: NA
j_call: TRBJ2-4
clone_size: NA
cdr3_aa: CASSQVIEGGGGSNIQYF
cdr3_nt: TGCGCCAGCAGCCAAGTCATAGAGGGAGGTGGGGGAAGTAACATTCAGTACTTC

v_call: TRBV7-8
d_call: TRBD1
j_call: TRBJ1-5
clone_size: NA
cdr3_aa: CASSSSTGNQPQHF
cdr3_nt: TGTGCCAGCAGCTCCTCGACAGGGAATCAGCCCCAGCATTTT

v_call: TRBV5-1
d_call: NA
j_call: TRBJ1-6
clone_size: NA
cdr3_aa: CATNRGGDNSPLHF
cdr3_nt: TGCGCCACCAACCGGGGGGGCGATAATTCACCCCTCCACTTT

v_call: TRBV30
d_call: TRBD1
j_call: TRBJ1-5
clone_size: NA
cdr3_aa: CAWSPKGRAGQGPNQPQHF
cdr3_nt: TGTGCCTGGAGTCCCAAAGGAAGAGCCGGACAGGGGCCCAATCAGCCCCAGCATTTT

v_call: TRBV28
d_call: NA
j_call: TRBJ1-1
clone_size: once
cdr3_aa: CASSLWGNTEAFF
cdr3_nt: TGTGCCAGCAGTTTGTGGGGAAACACTGAAGCTTTCTTT

v_call: TRBV30
d_call: NA
j_call: TRBJ2-5
clone_size: NA
cdr3_aa: CAWSVRSGQMETQYF
cdr3_nt: TGTGCCTGGAGTGTACGATCAGGGCAGATGGAGACCCAGTACTTC

v_call: TRBV5-1
d_call: NA
j_call: TRBJ2-5
clone_size: NA
cdr3_aa: CASSLALAETQYF
cdr3_nt: TGCGCCAGCAGCTTGGCTTTAGCGGAGACCCAGTACTTC

v_call: TRBV6-1
d_call: TRBD1
j_call: TRBJ2-7
clone_size: once
cdr3_aa: CASRTGTGETYEQYF
cdr3_nt: TGTGCCAGCAGAACCGGGACAGGGGAAACCTACGAGCAGTACTTC

v_call: TRBV6-5
d_call: NA
j_call: TRBJ2-3
clone_size: once
cdr3_aa: CASSRGGLITDTQYF
cdr3_nt: TGTGCCAGCAGCCGCGGGGGCCTAATCACAGATACGCAGTATTTT

v_call: TRBV29-1
d_call: TRBD2
j_call: TRBJ2-5
clone_size: NA
cdr3_aa: CSVGLAGETQYF
cdr3_nt: TGCAGCGTCGGACTAGCGGGGGAGACCCAGTACTTC

v_call: TRBV9
d_call: TRBD1
j_call: TRBJ1-5
clone_size: NA
cdr3_aa: CASSAGDRERPQHF
cdr3_nt: TGTGCCAGCAGCGCCGGGGACAGGGAGCGCCCCCAGCATTTT

v_call: TRBV5-1
d_call: TRBD2
j_call: TRBJ2-7
clone_size: NA
cdr3_aa: CASSYSSGGTNYEQYF
cdr3_nt: TGCGCCAGCAGTTATTCTAGCGGCGGCACAAACTACGAGCAGTACTTC

v_call: TRBV7-2
d_call: NA
j_call: TRBJ1-1
clone_size: once
cdr3_aa: CASSHPGGRGYTEAFF
cdr3_nt: TGTGCCAGCAGCCATCCGGGGGGGCGCGGTTACACTGAAGCTTTCTTT

v_call: TRBV27
d_call: TRBD1
j_call: TRBJ2-1
clone_size: once
cdr3_aa: CASSFDRVNNEQFF
cdr3_nt: TGTGCCAGCAGCTTTGACAGGGTTAACAATGAGCAGTTCTTC

v_call: TRBV4-1
d_call: TRBD2
j_call: TRBJ2-7
clone_size: once
cdr3_aa: CASSLGRGGGSYEQYF
cdr3_nt: TGCGCCAGCAGCCTAGGACGGGGCGGGGGGTCTTACGAGCAGTACTTC

v_call: TRBV10-2
d_call: NA
j_call: TRBJ1-3
clone_size: NA
cdr3_aa: CASWEGGTTGNTIYF
cdr3_nt: TGCGCCAGCTGGGAGGGGGGGACAACCGGAAACACCATATATTTT

v_call: TRBV6-1
d_call: TRBD1
j_call: TRBJ1-2
clone_size: NA
cdr3_aa: CASRQGAVSNYGYTF
cdr3_nt: TGTGCCAGTAGACAGGGCGCAGTCAGTAACTATGGCTACACCTTC

v_call: TRBV5-1
d_call: TRBD1
j_call: TRBJ1-2
clone_size: NA
cdr3_aa: CASRPRQGGRDGYTF
cdr3_nt: TGCGCCAGCAGACCTAGACAGGGTGGTAGGGATGGCTACACCTTC

v_call: TRBV5-6
d_call: NA
j_call: TRBJ2-7
clone_size: NA
cdr3_aa: CASSLFMSRDYEQYF
cdr3_nt: TGTGCCAGCAGCTTGTTTATGAGCAGGGACTACGAGCAGTACTTC

v_call: TRBV1
d_call: NA
j_call: TRBJ2-7
clone_size: NA
cdr3_aa: CTSVRLPPYEQYF
cdr3_nt: TGCACCAGCGTCCGCTTACCCCCCTACGAGCAGTACTTC

v_call: TRBV19
d_call: NA
j_call: TRBJ1-4
clone_size: NA
cdr3_aa: CASSIGSPGEKLFF
cdr3_nt: TGTGCCAGTAGTATTGGGAGTCCGGGTGAAAAACTGTTTTTT